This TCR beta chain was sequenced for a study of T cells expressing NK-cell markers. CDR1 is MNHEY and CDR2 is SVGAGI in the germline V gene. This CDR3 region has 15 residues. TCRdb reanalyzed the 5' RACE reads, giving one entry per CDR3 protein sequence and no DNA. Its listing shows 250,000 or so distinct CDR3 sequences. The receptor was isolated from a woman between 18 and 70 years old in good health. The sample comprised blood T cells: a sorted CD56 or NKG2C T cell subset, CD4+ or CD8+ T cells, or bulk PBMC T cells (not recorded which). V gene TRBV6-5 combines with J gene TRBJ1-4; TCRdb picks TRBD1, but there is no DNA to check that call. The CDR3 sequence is CASSFTRDRVEKLFF.